This is a list of T cell receptor beta chains from one sample in a study of blood T cells in healthy people across ages. TCRdb recomputed calls from the 5' RACE reads with MiXCR, one row per CDR3 protein. The top ten hold approximately 3.7% of the sample, which has 550,000 to 750,000 distinct CDR3 sequences, more than 20% seen once. Sequenced: blood. The receptors come from an older man in good health. Both conserved end residues are part of each CDR3. Fields, in order: J gene, V gene, clone size, D gene, CDR3 DNA, CDR3 protein. A D gene is named only where the DNA matches it firmly. Only some rows state a clone size, as once, few, many or a class for expanded clones.

TRBJ1-4 TRBV18 . . TGTGCCAGCTCACCACCAGGTATGGACGGCGAAAAACTGTTTTTT CASSPPGMDGEKLFF
TRBJ2-7 TRBV12-3/TRBV12-4 few TRBD2 TGTGCCAGCAGTTTAGGTCCTAGGGCTAGCGGATACGAGCAGTACTTC CASSLGPRASGYEQYF
TRBJ1-6 TRBV3-1 few . TGTGCCAGCAGTAGTAGCAATTCACCCCTCCACTTT CASSSSNSPLHF
TRBJ2-3 TRBV10-3 . . TGTGCCATCAGCGTATCCGGGGGAGAGGGGACAGATACGCAGTATTTT CAISVSGGEGTDTQYF
TRBJ2-7 TRBV20-1 . TRBD1 TGCAGTGCGCAGGGACAGGATATCTTCTACGAGCAGTACTTC CSAQGQDIFYEQYF
TRBJ2-5 TRBV10-3 few . TGTGCCATCAGGACCGGGGAACAAGAGACCCAGTACTTC CAIRTGEQETQYF
TRBJ2-5 TRBV27 few . TGTGCCAGCAGTTTTCCGACGAACAGGACAATCCTAGAGACCCAGTACTTC CASSFPTNRTILETQYF
TRBJ2-2 TRBV9 many . TGTGCCAGCAGCGTTTCGGGGACCTACACCGGGGAGCTGTTTTTT CASSVSGTYTGELFF
TRBJ2-1 TRBV27 . TRBD2 TGTGCCAGCAGAATTAGCGGGAGTAAGAAGTACAATGAGCAGTTCTTC CASRISGSKKYNEQFF
TRBJ1-1 TRBV10-3 . TRBD1 TGTGCCATCAGTGAGTCGTCGGGACAGGCCTCCCTTAGAGCTTTCTTT CAISESSGQASLRAFF
TRBJ2-1 TRBV6-2/TRBV6-3 . TRBD2 TGTGCCAGCAGCTGGGGACTACGCGGGCGGAGCTCCTACAATGAGCAGTTCTTC CASSWGLRGRSSYNEQFF
TRBJ2-1 TRBV20-1 few . TGCAGTGCTATAGGTGGGATCGGCTACAATGAGCAGTTCTTC CSAIGGIGYNEQFF
TRBJ2-5 TRBV7-2 . . TGTGCCAGCAGCTTGGACAGAGGGAAACAGTACTTC CASSLDRGKQYF
TRBJ2-4 TRBV20-1 . . TGCAGTGCTAGCCGAACAGGAGCCAAAAACATTCAGTACTTC CSASRTGAKNIQYF
TRBJ2-7 TRBV11-2 . TRBD1 TGTGCCAGCAGCTTGACAGGGGCAATAACCGGCGAGCAGTACTTC CASSLTGAITGEQYF
TRBJ2-5 TRBV10-3 once TRBD1 TGTGCCATCAGCGAGACAGGGAAAGAGACCCAGTACTTC CAISETGKETQYF
TRBJ1-1 TRBV29-1 many . TGCAGCGTTGAAGATCTCAGCCGGGGGCGAGACACTGAAGCTTTCTTT CSVEDLSRGRDTEAFF
TRBJ2-1 TRBV20-1 few TRBD2 TGCAGTGCTCGGCATCGGGGACTACCCTACAATGAGCAGTTCTTC CSARHRGLPYNEQFF
TRBJ2-5 TRBV20-1 . . TGCAGTGTCTTAGCGGTACAAGAGACCCAGTACTTC CSVLAVQETQYF
TRBJ2-5 TRBV12-3/TRBV12-4 few TRBD2 TGTGCCAGCAGTTTTAGCGGGAGACGCCAAGAGACCCAGTACTTC CASSFSGRRQETQYF
TRBJ1-4 TRBV4-1 . . TGCGCCAGCAGCCAGCGCGCAGAGGCAACTAATGAAAAACTGTTTTTT CASSQRAEATNEKLFF
TRBJ1-2 TRBV19 . TRBD1 TGTGCCAGTAGTATCGGACAGGAAAGGACCTATGGCTACACCTTC CASSIGQERTYGYTF
TRBJ2-1 TRBV19 few TRBD2 TGTGCCAGCAAGACGACTAGCGGCCCCTCCTACAATGAGCAGTTCTTC CASKTTSGPSYNEQFF
TRBJ1-3 TRBV29-1 many TRBD1 TGCAGCGTGGGACAGGACCGCTCTGGAAACACCATATATTTT CSVGQDRSGNTIYF
TRBJ1-4 TRBV6-5 few . TGTGCCAGCAGTTACGGGGGCCGTGAAAAACTGTTTTTT CASSYGGREKLFF
TRBJ2-5 TRBV5-1 few . TGCGCCAGCAGCCCTGAGGAGGGCGTAGAGACCCAGTACTTC CASSPEEGVETQYF
TRBJ2-1 TRBV9 many TRBD2 TGTGCCAGCAGCTGGCTAGCGGGCTCCTACAATGAGCAGTTCTTC CASSWLAGSYNEQFF
TRBJ1-2 TRBV20-1 . . TGCAGTGCTAGAGGGGACGGGACTCGGGGCTACACCTTC CSARGDGTRGYTF
TRBJ2-3 TRBV7-2 many . TGTGCCACCAATTTTGGCGGCAAAGGCACAGATACGCAGTATTTT CATNFGGKGTDTQYF
TRBJ2-7 TRBV28 many . TGTGCCAGCAGTTTCCTAGACTCCTCCTACGAGCAGTACTTC CASSFLDSSYEQYF
TRBJ2-5 TRBV29-1 . . TGCAGCGTTGAAGAACCAAAGGTCCCCCAGTACTTC CSVEEPKVPQYF
TRBJ2-1 TRBV2 . . TGTGCCAGCAGTGATCGGCAGGGCAATGAGCAGTTCTTC CASSDRQGNEQFF
TRBJ2-7 TRBV29-1 . TRBD1 TGCAGCGTGGGGACAGGCGAGCAGTACTTC CSVGTGEQYF
TRBJ2-4 TRBV20-1 . . TGCAGTGCCCTCTTAGTTCCGGGGTCCAAAAACATTCAGTACTTC CSALLVPGSKNIQYF
TRBJ2-5 TRBV28 many TRBD1 TGTGCCAGCGAGACAGGGTACCAAGAGACCCAGTACTTC CASETGYQETQYF
TRBJ2-1 TRBV7-9 few . TGTGCCAGCAGCCAAATGGGGTCACAGGGATCCAATGAGCAGTTCTTC CASSQMGSQGSNEQFF
TRBJ2-3 TRBV7-2 . . TGTGCCAGCAGCCAAAACCGGGAGGATACGCAGTATTTT CASSQNREDTQYF
TRBJ2-4 TRBV2 . . TGTGCCAGCAGCGAAGACAGTAGAGTCCTAGGGATCAAAAACATTCAGTACTTC CASSEDSRVLGIKNIQYF
TRBJ2-2 TRBV3-1 few . TGTGCCAGCAGCCATAGCGGCGGGGAGCTGTTTTTT CASSHSGGELFF
TRBJ2-2 TRBV20-1 . TRBD1 TGCAGTGCTCGCCGGGACAGAGGCACCGGGGAGCTGTTTTTT CSARRDRGTGELFF
TRBJ2-7 TRBV20-1 few . TGCAGTGCTAGTGTTCTGGGGAGGCGCGAGCAGTACTTC CSASVLGRREQYF
TRBJ1-1 TRBV11-2 . TRBD1 TGTGCCAGCAGCATCCCCTCAGGGGGAAGGGTAGCTGCTTTCTTT CASSIPSGGRVAAFF
TRBJ2-3 TRBV7-3 . TRBD1 TGTGCCAGCAGCCCCGGGACAGGGATAAGCGTAGGCACAGATACGCAGTATTTT CASSPGTGISVGTDTQYF
TRBJ2-5 TRBV20-1 few . TGCAGTGCCGGACCATTGGAGACCCAGTACTTC CSAGPLETQYF
TRBJ2-7 TRBV7-9 . TRBD1 TGTGCTGGACAGGACAGCTCCTACGAGCAGTACTTC CAGQDSSYEQYF
TRBJ2-7 TRBV6-5 many . TGTGCCAGCAGTTACGGGGGCCCCTACGAGCAGTACTTC CASSYGGPYEQYF
TRBJ1-1 TRBV12-3/TRBV12-4 few TRBD1 TGTGCCAGCAGTTTGAGGGGACAGGCCACTGAAGCTTTCTTT CASSLRGQATEAFF
TRBJ2-2 TRBV12-3/TRBV12-4 . . TGTGCCAGCAGTTTTGGGAGTCGGGGGTCCGGGGAGCTGTTTTTT CASSFGSRGSGELFF
TRBJ1-5 TRBV12-3/TRBV12-4 few TRBD1 TGTGCCAGCAGTTTTGGACAGGGGTCGCATAGCAATCAGCCCCAGCATTTT CASSFGQGSHSNQPQHF
TRBJ2-1 TRBV10-3 few . TGTGCCATCAGCGATGGGTCTTCCTACAATGAGCAGTTCTTC CAISDGSSYNEQFF
TRBJ1-4 TRBV4-3 . . TGCGCCAGCAGCCAAGATGTGAGAGGGAACGAAAAACTGTTTTTT CASSQDVRGNEKLFF
TRBJ2-7 TRBV21-1 few . TGTGCCATTAAGGACAGGGTGTTGTACGAGCAGTACTTC CAIKDRVLYEQYF
TRBJ2-1 TRBV24-1 . TRBD2 TGTGCCACCAGTGATGTTCCGGGACTAGCGGGGTCAGGGAGCTCCTACAATGAGCAGTTCTTC CATSDVPGLAGSGSSYNEQFF
TRBJ1-4 TRBV3-1 few . TGTGCCAGCAGCCAGCTGAGAGGTGAAAAACTGTTTTTT CASSQLRGEKLFF
TRBJ1-6 TRBV27 many TRBD1 TGTGCCAGCAGGTCGACAGGGGCTAATTCACCCCTCCACTTT CASRSTGANSPLHF
TRBJ2-7 TRBV28 many TRBD2 TGTGCCAGCGACAACCACGGGACTAGCGGGACCTACGAGCAGTACTTC CASDNHGTSGTYEQYF
TRBJ2-1 TRBV5-1 . . TGCGCCAGCAGCTTGCCCCAGGACAATGAGCAGTTCTTC CASSLPQDNEQFF